This TCR beta chain was identified in a study of T cell responses to AZD1222 COVID-19 vaccine. Measured with immunoSEQ multiplex PCR; TCRdb has only the in-frame clones, and not every one. The sample comprises approximately 110,000 clones, roughly 90% of which are singletons, and about 4.7% rests with the top ten. As for this clone: No antigen is known for it.

Trimming pared 0 bases from V and 4 bases from J, leaving 12 bases between. Germline CDR1 is MGHRA and CDR2 is YSYEKL. This CDR3 spans 15 amino acids. Study-wide results and caveats: The reported proportion of spike-specific TCRs targeting unmutated variant regions was nearly half.

This TCR came from an adult in good health. J is TRBJ1-1 and V is TRBV4-1; D is perhaps TRBD1 (5 bases). Source: peripheral blood, taken on day 0 of AZD1222 vaccination. The CDR3 region is CASSQEETVVTEAFF. The DNA for the CDR3 is TGCGCCAGCAGCCAAGAGGAGACAGTCGTCACTGAAGCTTTCTTT.